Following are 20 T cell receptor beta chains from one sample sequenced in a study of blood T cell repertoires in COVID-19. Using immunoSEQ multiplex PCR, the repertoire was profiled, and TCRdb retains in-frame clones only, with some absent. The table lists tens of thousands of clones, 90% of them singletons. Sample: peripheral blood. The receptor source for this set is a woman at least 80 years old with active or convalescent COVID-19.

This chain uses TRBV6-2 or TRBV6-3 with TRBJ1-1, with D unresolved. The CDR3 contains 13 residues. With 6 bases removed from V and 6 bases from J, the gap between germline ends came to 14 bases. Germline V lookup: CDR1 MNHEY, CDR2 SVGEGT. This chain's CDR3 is CASSERRSAEAFF. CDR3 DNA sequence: TGTGCCAGCAGCGAGAGAAGATCGGCTGAAGCTTTCTTT.

The chain's CDR3 is CASSLHSTGTGFWQYF. CDR3 in DNA: TGTGCCAGCAGTTTACACTCGACCGGGACAGGGTTTTGGCAGTACTTC. V gene TRBV28 combines with J gene TRBJ2-7; 9 nucleotides line up with TRBD1. Germline assignment: CDR1 MDHEN and CDR2 SYDVKM. The CDR3 length is 16 residues. Germline trimming cut 2 bases from V and 9 bases from J; bases unmatched to any gene: 14.

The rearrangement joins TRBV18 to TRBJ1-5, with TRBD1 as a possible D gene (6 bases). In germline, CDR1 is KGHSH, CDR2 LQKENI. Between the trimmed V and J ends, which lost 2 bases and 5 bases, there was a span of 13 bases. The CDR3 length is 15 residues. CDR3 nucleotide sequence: TGTGCCAGCTCACCAATCGCGACAGGCTATCAGCCCCAGCATTTT. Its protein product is CASSPIATGYQPQHF.

The CDR3 DNA reads as TGTGCCAGTAGTACCAGGACAGGGGTTAGCAATCAGCCCCAGCATTTT. This sequence encodes CASSTRTGVSNQPQHF. The rearrangement joins TRBV19 to TRBJ1-5; 9 bases align to TRBD1. The CDR3 is 16 amino acids. After removal of 4 bases from V and 0 bases from J, the junction contained 4 bases not matched to a gene. Germline V lookup: CDR1 LNHDA, CDR2 SQIVND (reference sequence). Looking up the rest from reference TRBV19 and TRBJ1-5 gives the full variable domain: DGGITQSPKYLFRKEGQNVTLSCEQNLNHDAMYWYRQDPGQGLRLIYYSQIVNDFQKGDIAEGYSVSREKKESFPLTVTSAQKNPTAFYLCASSTRTGVSNQPQHFGDGTRLSIL.

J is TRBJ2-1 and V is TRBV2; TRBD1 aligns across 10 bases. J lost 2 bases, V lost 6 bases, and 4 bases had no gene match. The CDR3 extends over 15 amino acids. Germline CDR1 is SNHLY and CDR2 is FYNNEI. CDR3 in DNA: TGTGCCAGCAGGACAGGGGGCGCGGCCTACAATGAGCAGTTCTTC. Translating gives CASRTGGAAYNEQFF.

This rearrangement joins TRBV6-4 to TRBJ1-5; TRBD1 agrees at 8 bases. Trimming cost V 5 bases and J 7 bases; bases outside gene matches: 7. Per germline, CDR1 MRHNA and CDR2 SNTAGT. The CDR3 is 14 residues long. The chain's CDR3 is CASSPDRASQPQHF. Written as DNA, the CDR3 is TGTGCCAGCAGTCCGGACAGGGCCAGCCAGCCCCAGCATTTT.

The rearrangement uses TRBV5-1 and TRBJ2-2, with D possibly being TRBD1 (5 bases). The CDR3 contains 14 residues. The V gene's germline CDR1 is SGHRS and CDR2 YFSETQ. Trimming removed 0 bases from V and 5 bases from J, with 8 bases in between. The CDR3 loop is CASSLEGVTGELFF. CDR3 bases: TGCGCCAGCAGCTTGGAAGGGGTTACCGGGGAGCTGTTTTTT. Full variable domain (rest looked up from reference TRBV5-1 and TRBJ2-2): KAGVTQTPRYLIKTRGQQVTLSCSPISGHRSVSWYQQTPGQGLQFLFEYFSETQRNKGNFPGRFSGRQFSNSRSEMNVSTLELGDSALYLCASSLEGVTGELFFGEGSRLTVL.

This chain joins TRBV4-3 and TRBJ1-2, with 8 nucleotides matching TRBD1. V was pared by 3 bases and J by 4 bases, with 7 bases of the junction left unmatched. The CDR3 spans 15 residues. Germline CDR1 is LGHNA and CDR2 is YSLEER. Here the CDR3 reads CASSQEQGQGYGYTF. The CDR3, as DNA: TGCGCCAGCAGCCAGGAACAAGGACAGGGCTATGGCTACACCTTC.

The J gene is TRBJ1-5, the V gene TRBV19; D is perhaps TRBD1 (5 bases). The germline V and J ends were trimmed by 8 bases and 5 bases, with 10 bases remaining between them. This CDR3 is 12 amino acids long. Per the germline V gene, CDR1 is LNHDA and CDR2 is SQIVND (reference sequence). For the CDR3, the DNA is TGTGCCAGTGGTCAGGGTCATCAGCCCCAGCATTTT. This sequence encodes CASGQGHQPQHF. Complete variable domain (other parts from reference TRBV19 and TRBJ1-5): DGGITQSPKYLFRKEGQNVTLSCEQNLNHDAMYWYRQDPGQGLRLIYYSQIVNDFQKGDIAEGYSVSREKKESFPLTVTSAQKNPTAFYLCASGQGHQPQHFGDGTRLSIL.

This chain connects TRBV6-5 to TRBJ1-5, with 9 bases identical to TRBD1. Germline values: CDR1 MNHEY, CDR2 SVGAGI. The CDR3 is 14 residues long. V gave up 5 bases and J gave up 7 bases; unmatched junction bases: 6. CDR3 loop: CASSTGTGWQPQHF. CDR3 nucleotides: TGTGCCAGCAGTACCGGGACAGGGTGGCAGCCCCAGCATTTT.

The CDR3 sequence: CASTGVNEAFF. In DNA form, the CDR3 reads TGTGCCAGCACAGGGGTCAATGAAGCTTTCTTT. The rearrangement joins TRBV6-5 to TRBJ1-1, with a weak D call TRBD1 (6 bases). Germline CDR1 is MNHEY and CDR2 is SVGAGI. The V end lost 7 bases, the J end lost 7 bases, and 10 bases lay between the germline ends. This CDR3 contains 11 residues.

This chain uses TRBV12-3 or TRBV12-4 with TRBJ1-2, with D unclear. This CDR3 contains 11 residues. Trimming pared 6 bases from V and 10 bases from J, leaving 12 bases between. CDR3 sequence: CASSSLLIYTF. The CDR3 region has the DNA TGTGCCAGCAGCTCTCTGTTAATCTACACCTTC.

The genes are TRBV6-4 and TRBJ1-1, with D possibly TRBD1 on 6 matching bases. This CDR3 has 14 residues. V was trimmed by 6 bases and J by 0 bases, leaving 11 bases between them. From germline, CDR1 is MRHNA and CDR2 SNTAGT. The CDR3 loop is CASREDSLNTEAFF. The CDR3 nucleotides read TGTGCCAGCAGGGAGGACAGCTTGAACACTGAAGCTTTCTTT.

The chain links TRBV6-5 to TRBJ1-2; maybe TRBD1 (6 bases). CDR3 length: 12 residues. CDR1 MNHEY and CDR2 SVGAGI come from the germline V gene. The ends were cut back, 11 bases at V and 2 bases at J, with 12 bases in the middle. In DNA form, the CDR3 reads TGTGCCGGGGACATGGGGAACTATGGCTACACCTTC. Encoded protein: CAGDMGNYGYTF.

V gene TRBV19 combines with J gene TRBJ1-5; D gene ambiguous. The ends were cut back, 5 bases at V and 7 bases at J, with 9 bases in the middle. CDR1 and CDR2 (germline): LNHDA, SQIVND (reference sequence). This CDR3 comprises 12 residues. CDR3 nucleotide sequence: TGTGCCAGTAGTCGAGACATCCAGCCCCAGCATTTT. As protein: CASSRDIQPQHF.

This chain's CDR3 is CASSYRGSGANVLTF. The CDR3 nucleotides read TGTGCCAGCAGTTACCGGGGGTCTGGGGCCAACGTCCTGACTTTC. The chain joins TRBV6-2 or TRBV6-3 to TRBJ2-6; D may be TRBD2 (6 bases). Deletions cut 2 bases from V and 1 base from J, with 6 bases between. This CDR3 is built from 15 residues. CDR1 and CDR2 (germline): MNHEY, SVGEGT.

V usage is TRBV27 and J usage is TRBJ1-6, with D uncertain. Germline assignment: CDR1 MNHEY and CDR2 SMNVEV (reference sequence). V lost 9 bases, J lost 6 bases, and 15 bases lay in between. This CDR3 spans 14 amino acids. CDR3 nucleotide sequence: TGTGCCAGTAAAGCGGGATTAAGTAATTCACCCCTCCACTTT. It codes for CASKAGLSNSPLHF.

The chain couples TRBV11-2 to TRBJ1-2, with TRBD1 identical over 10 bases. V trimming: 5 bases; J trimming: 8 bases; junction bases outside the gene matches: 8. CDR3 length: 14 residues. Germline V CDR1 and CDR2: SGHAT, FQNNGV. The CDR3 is CASSLLDRGMGYTF. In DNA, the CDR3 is TGTGCCAGCAGCCTACTGGACAGGGGGATGGGCTACACCTTC.

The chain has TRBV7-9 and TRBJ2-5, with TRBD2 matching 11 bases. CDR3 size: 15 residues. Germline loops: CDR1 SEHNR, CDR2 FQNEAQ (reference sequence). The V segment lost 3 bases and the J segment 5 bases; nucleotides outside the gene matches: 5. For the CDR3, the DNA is TGTGCCAGCAGCTTTAGCGGGGGGGCCTCCGAGACCCAGTACTTC. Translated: CASSFSGGASETQYF.

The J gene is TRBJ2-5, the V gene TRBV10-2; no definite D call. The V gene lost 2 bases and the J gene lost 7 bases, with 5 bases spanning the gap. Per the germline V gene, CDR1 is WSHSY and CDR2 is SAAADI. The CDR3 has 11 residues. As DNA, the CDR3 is TGCGCCAGCAGTGAGAGCGCGACCCAGTACTTC. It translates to CASSESATQYF.